These T cell receptor beta chains were read from a single sample in a study of naive and memory T cell subsets. From the UMI-ligation and nested PCR reads, TCRdb called clonotypes with MiXCR, one entry per CDR3 protein. The table shows 100,000 or so distinct CDR3 sequences, with over 7% occurring only once. The sequenced sample consisted of central memory CD4+ T cells from blood. The receptor source for this set is a human donor in good health. CDR3s include the opening cysteine and the closing phenylalanine or tryptophan. A D gene is named only where the DNA matches it firmly. The size entry is marked missing in some rows and otherwise reads once, few, many or a size class.

j_call clone_size d_call v_call cdr3_aa cdr3_nt
TRBJ1-6 many . TRBV20-1 CSARETSRNSPLHF TGCAGTGCTAGAGAAACCAGCCGGAATTCACCCCTCCACTTT
TRBJ1-5 many . TRBV20-1 CSAREYSGSNQPQHF TGCAGTGCTAGAGAATACTCAGGGAGCAATCAGCCCCAGCATTTT
TRBJ2-3 many . TRBV7-8 CASSLERVGRHTDTQYF TGTGCCAGCAGCTTAGAGCGGGTCGGCAGACACACAGATACGCAGTATTTT
TRBJ2-7 many TRBD1 TRBV12-3/TRBV12-4 CASSLGQGYEQYF TGTGCCAGCAGTCTCGGACAGGGCTACGAGCAGTACTTC
TRBJ1-2 many . TRBV19 CASLPLGHPYGYTF TGTGCCAGCCTCCCCCTCGGGCACCCCTATGGCTACACCTTC
TRBJ2-1 many . TRBV29-1 CSVHGQTSAGGGYNEQFF TGCAGCGTCCACGGCCAAACTAGCGCCGGAGGGGGATACAATGAGCAGTTCTTC
TRBJ2-4 few TRBD2 TRBV11-2 CASSLLAGGGSNIQYF TGTGCCAGCAGCTTACTAGCGGGAGGAGGATCGAACATTCAGTACTTC
TRBJ1-1 many . TRBV12-3/TRBV12-4 CASRGGQLNTEAFF TGTGCCAGCAGGGGGGGACAACTGAACACTGAAGCTTTCTTT
TRBJ1-5 many . TRBV11-2 CASSLTDGGGQPQHF TGTGCCAGCAGCTTGACGGACGGCGGCGGGCAGCCCCAGCATTTT
TRBJ1-1 many TRBD1 TRBV7-2 CASSLGHLRTGGRNTEAFF TGTGCCAGCAGCTTAGGTCACCTTAGGACAGGGGGAAGGAACACTGAAGCTTTCTTT
TRBJ2-2 few . TRBV7-2 CASSLQAGTGELFF TGTGCCAGCAGCTTACAAGCGGGCACCGGGGAGCTGTTTTTT
TRBJ2-7 many . TRBV12-3/TRBV12-4 CASSFFASYEQYF TGTGCCAGCAGTTTCTTCGCCTCCTACGAGCAGTACTTC
TRBJ1-6 many . TRBV28 CASSSVPGVNSPLHF TGTGCCAGCAGTTCGGTACCTGGGGTTAATTCACCCCTCCACTTT
TRBJ1-5 few . TRBV7-2 CASSSWAGGANQPQHF TGTGCCAGCAGCTCCTGGGCGGGGGGGGCCAATCAGCCCCAGCATTTT
TRBJ1-1 many TRBD1 TRBV7-3 CASSLGKTGGDEAFF TGTGCCAGCAGCTTAGGAAAGACAGGGGGAGATGAAGCTTTCTTT
TRBJ1-2 many . TRBV5-1 CASSLDTYYGYTF TGCGCCAGCAGCTTGGACACATACTATGGCTACACCTTC
TRBJ2-3 many . TRBV5-1 CASSPGSLTDTQYF TGCGCCAGCAGCCCGGGCAGCCTCACAGATACGCAGTATTTT
TRBJ2-4 many . TRBV5-1 CASSKDGPTQYF TGCGCCAGCAGCAAAGATGGACCGACACAGTACTTC
TRBJ2-1 . TRBD2 TRBV6-1 CASSLTVAGRTYNEQFF TGTGCCAGCAGCCTTACGGTAGCGGGACGAACCTACAATGAGCAGTTCTTC
TRBJ1-1 many . TRBV7-9 CASSLVTGNTEAFF TGTGCCAGCAGCTTAGTTACAGGGAACACTGAAGCTTTCTTT
TRBJ2-2 many . TRBV12-3/TRBV12-4 CASTPRNGELFF TGTGCCAGCACTCCCCGTAACGGGGAGCTGTTTTTT
TRBJ1-2 . . TRBV10-3 CAISEAGAEGGYTF TGTGCCATCAGTGAAGCTGGGGCCGAGGGTGGCTACACCTTC
TRBJ2-7 . . TRBV7-2 CASSLGRRAAALEQYF TGTGCCAGCAGCTTAGGTCGTCGGGCCGCCGCCCTCGAGCAGTACTTC
TRBJ2-7 many TRBD1 TRBV6-2/TRBV6-3 CASRSTGTGKHEQYF TGTGCCAGCAGATCGACCGGGACAGGGAAACACGAGCAGTACTTC
TRBJ2-7 many . TRBV21-1 CASPRFCYEQYF TGTGCCAGCCCACGGTTTTGCTACGAGCAGTACTTC
TRBJ1-4 many . TRBV20-1 CSASRLRSTNEKLFF TGCAGTGCTAGCAGGCTTCGGTCAACTAATGAAAAACTGTTTTTT
TRBJ2-7 . . TRBV6-2/TRBV6-3 CASSGGGRSSYEQYF TGTGCCAGCAGTGGAGGCGGGCGAAGCTCCTACGAGCAGTACTTC
TRBJ2-1 . . TRBV19 CASSIGSFGNEQFF TGTGCCAGTAGTATCGGGTCCTTCGGCAATGAGCAGTTCTTC